The 22 T cell receptor beta chains listed next were all sequenced from one sample in a study of blood T cells in healthy people across ages. It was with a sample-barcoded 5' primer and a J-beta primer mix that a second PCR of roughly 6 to 12 cycles was run. Each CDR3 protein is one row after TCRdb ran MiXCR on the 5' RACE reads. The sample includes some 800,000 distinct CDR3 sequences, roughly 25% of them seen just once. The data also belong to a second study, concerning T cells of mothers and their children.

What was sequenced was blood. The receptors derive from a boy under 18 in good health.

V and J are TRBV6-5 and TRBJ2-4; D tentatively reads TRBD1 or TRBD2 (7 bases each). This CDR3 region has 20 residues. The V end was cut by 4 bases, the J end by 2 bases, with 27 bases between. Looked up from germline, CDR1 is MNHEY and CDR2 is SVGAGI. The CDR3 region is CASSLGPGRTGEGTKNIQYF. The CDR3, as DNA: TGTGCCAGCAGTTTAGGCCCGGGACGTACAGGGGAGGGGACCAAAAACATTCAGTACTTC.

The chain uses TRBV14 and TRBJ1-2; D remains ambiguous. Trimming stripped 4 bases from V and 3 bases from J, with 12 bases between. The CDR3 is made up of 14 amino acids. Per germline, CDR1 SGHDN and CDR2 FVKESK. CDR3 loop: CASSLNSGHYGYTF. Here the CDR3 DNA reads TGTGCCAGCAGCCTCAACAGCGGACACTATGGCTACACCTTC.

The table lists this clonotype with a few counts. This chain connects TRBV2 to TRBJ1-4, with D tentatively TRBD1 (6 bases). The germline CDR1 and CDR2 sequences are SNHLY and FYNNEI. The CDR3 runs to 14 residues. V was shortened by 6 bases and J by 7 bases, with 15 bases between the two germline ends. CDR3 protein: CASSQQGGIEKLFF. The CDR3 DNA reads as TGTGCCAGCAGCCAACAGGGAGGGATTGAAAAACTGTTTTTT.

This clonotype was seen more than once but under ten times. The rearrangement joins TRBV20-1 to TRBJ2-4; 7 nucleotides line up with TRBD2. The CDR3 spans 14 residues. The germline V gene encodes CDR1 DFQATT and CDR2 SNEGSKA (reference sequence). V was pared by 4 bases and J by 6 bases, with 9 bases of the junction left unmatched. The CDR3 bases are TGCAGTGCTACAACCGGGACGGGGGGAAACATTCAGTACTTC. Protein: CSATTGTGGNIQYF.

The chain carries TRBV19 and TRBJ1-1; 7 nucleotides line up with TRBD1. The V gene's germline CDR1 is LNHDA and CDR2 SQIVND (reference sequence). The V segment lost 6 bases and the J segment 2 bases; nucleotides outside the gene matches: 6. The CDR3 is made up of 14 amino acids. DNA of the CDR3: TGTGCCAGTAGAATGCGACAGGGCAACACTGAAGCTTTCTTT. This gives the protein CASRMRQGNTEAFF.

V is TRBV4-3 and J is TRBJ2-5; maybe TRBD1 (5 bases). CDR3 length: 18 residues. Per the germline V gene, CDR1 is LGHNA and CDR2 is YSLEER. Trimming removed 3 bases at V and 5 bases at J, with 25 bases between. The chain's CDR3 is CASSQAPVESGWDETQYF. The CDR3 region has the DNA TGCGCCAGCAGCCAGGCCCCTGTCGAGTCAGGGTGGGATGAGACCCAGTACTTC.

The sample holds one count of this clonotype. With a much larger clone just one base away, this may be a read error. The V call is TRBV13, the J call TRBJ2-5, with TRBD2 as a possible D gene (6 bases). This CDR3 contains 14 residues. Germline CDR1 is PRHDT and CDR2 is FYEKMQ (reference sequence). The CDR3 sequence is CASSGRDSQEIQYF. In DNA, the CDR3 is TGTGCCAGCAGCGGCCGGGACTCCCAAGAGATCCAGTACTTC.

The chain is built from TRBV29-1 and TRBJ2-1, with 10 bases identical to TRBD1. After removal of 7 bases from V and 6 bases from J, the junction contained 9 bases not matched to a gene. Germline V gives CDR1 SQVTM, CDR2 ANQGSEA. The CDR3 is 14 amino acids. The CDR3 loop is CSAKPGQGINEQFF. For the CDR3, the DNA is TGCAGCGCCAAACCGGGACAGGGGATCAATGAGCAGTTCTTC.

The chain links TRBV7-9 to TRBJ2-2, with 7 bases identical to TRBD1. After removal of 4 bases from V and 4 bases from J, the junction contained 6 bases not matched to a gene. In germline, CDR1 is SEHNR, CDR2 FQNEAQ (reference sequence). The CDR3 runs 15 residues. The CDR3 coding sequence is TGTGCCAGCAGCTCCTCGGGACAGCCCACCGGGGAGCTGTTTTTT. Its protein is CASSSSGQPTGELFF.

As concerns this clonotype: One end of the junction is discordant with germline, which a read error may explain. The rearrangement uses TRBV2 and TRBJ1-4; no clear D. The CDR3 covers 12 residues. Looked up from germline, CDR1 is SNHLY and CDR2 is FYNNEI. The CDR3 nucleotides read TGTGCCAGCAGGCCCAGTGGGGAAAAACTGCTTTTT. It encodes CASRPSGEKLLF.

This clonotype was found many times. The rearrangement links TRBV2 to TRBJ2-5; D not certain. CDR3 size: 11 residues. Germline values: CDR1 SNHLY, CDR2 FYNNEI. V lost 4 bases and J lost 4, with 4 bases in between. The CDR3 sequence is CASSVRETQYF. DNA of the CDR3: TGTGCCAGCAGTGTCAGAGAGACCCAGTACTTC.

This clonotype was seen a few times. V is TRBV28 and J is TRBJ1-2; unclear D gene. Trimming cost V 4 bases and J 3 bases, with 15 bases left between them. Germline loops: CDR1 MDHEN, CDR2 SYDVKM. The CDR3 contains 15 residues. CDR3 sequence: CASSSVRGFYYGYTF. For the CDR3, the DNA is TGTGCCAGCAGTTCCGTTCGGGGATTCTACTATGGCTACACCTTC.

Here the CDR3 DNA reads TGTGCCAGCAGTTACCGCCCCCCAAGGAATGGCTACACCTTC. Amino acids: CASSYRPPRNGYTF. V gene TRBV6-5 combines with J gene TRBJ1-2; D ambiguous. Deletions cut 2 bases from V and 6 bases from J, with 13 bases between. The CDR3 sequence is 14 residues long. The germline V gene has CDR1 MNHEY and CDR2 SVGAGI.

In this sample, this clonotype turned up a few times. One end of the junction fails to match germline, which may point to a read error. This chain connects TRBV6-6 to TRBJ2-3; 14 bases line up with TRBD2. There are 15 residues in the CDR3. Germline V lookup: CDR1 MNHNY, CDR2 SVGAGI (reference sequence). This CDR3 is CASRGTSGRTGTQYF. The DNA of the CDR3 is TGTGCCAGCAGAGGGACTAGCGGGAGAACAGGTACGCAGTATTTT.

The rearrangement joins TRBV29-1 to TRBJ2-3; no definite D call. V gave up 5 bases and J gave up 0 bases, with 12 bases separating them. Germline lookup yields CDR1 SQVTM and CDR2 ANQGSEA. The CDR3 loop spans 14 amino acids. CDR3 sequence reads: CSVTSRGSTDTQYF. The CDR3 DNA is TGCAGCGTTACTTCGAGAGGTAGCACAGATACGCAGTATTTT.

The V gene is TRBV28, the J gene TRBJ2-1; no definite D call. The DNA end favors TRBJ2-7, so the J call may be wrong. The CDR3 loop spans 15 amino acids. Germline loops: CDR1 MDHEN, CDR2 SYDVKM. The DNA for the CDR3 is TGTGCCAGCAGTCCGTACACGAATCTAAATTACGAGCAGTACTTC. Its protein is CASSPYTNLNYEQYF.

The table lists this clonotype with a few counts. A read error may be the cause here, since a much bigger clone is one base away. The chain couples TRBV7-2 to TRBJ2-7; D unclear. CDR3 length: 15 amino acids. Per germline, CDR1 SGHTA and CDR2 FQGNSA. CDR3 sequence: CACSLSVDVSYEQYF. CDR3 nucleotide sequence: TGTGCCTGCAGCTTAAGTGTGGACGTCTCCTACGAGCAGTACTTC.

This clonotype was seen a few times. The chain is built from TRBV5-1 and TRBJ2-7; tentatively, D is TRBD2 (5 bases). V lost 4 bases and J 3 bases, leaving 11 bases between the germline ends. Germline CDR1 reads SGHRS; CDR2 reads YFSETQ. This CDR3 spans 13 amino acids. The CDR3 DNA follows: TGCGCCAGCAGCATGAGACGGGACTACGAGCAGTACTTC. It encodes CASSMRRDYEQYF.

J is TRBJ2-2 and V is TRBV29-1, with unresolved D. Trimming removed 0 bases at V and 5 bases at J, with 13 bases between. Germline CDR1 is SQVTM and CDR2 is ANQGSEA. This CDR3 contains 15 residues. The CDR3, as DNA: TGCAGCGTTGAAGATGTTAGGAGTTCGACCGGGGAGCTGTTTTTT. This sequence encodes CSVEDVRSSTGELFF.

In this sample, this clonotype turned up a few times. The rearrangement joins TRBV4-3 to TRBJ2-7; tentative D call: TRBD2 (5 bases). V shed 1 base and J shed 3 bases, with 19 bases lying between them. The CDR3 contains 17 residues. Germline assignment: CDR1 LGHNA and CDR2 YSLEER. The CDR3 is CASSQASQRVPDYEQYF. Here the CDR3 DNA reads TGCGCCAGCAGCCAAGCCTCACAGAGGGTCCCTGACTACGAGCAGTACTTC.

V gene TRBV7-2 combines with J gene TRBJ1-1; D is unresolved. Germline V gives CDR1 SGHTA, CDR2 FQGNSA. CDR3 length: 14 amino acids. V lost 3 bases and J lost 1, with 9 bases in between. CDR3 sequence (DNA): TGTGCCAGCAGCTTGTGGACTACGAACACTGAAGCTTTCTTT. Translated, it gives CASSLWTTNTEAFF.

The V call is TRBV25-1, the J call TRBJ2-7; D call uncertain. Between the trimmed V and J ends, which lost 4 bases and 0 bases, there was a span of 7 bases. The CDR3 totals 13 residues. Germline V gene data show CDR1 as MGHDK and CDR2 as SYGVNS. For the CDR3, the DNA is TGTGCCAGCAGTGTCTGGAGCTCCTACGAGCAGTACTTC. It yields the protein CASSVWSSYEQYF.